This entry is about one TCR beta chain. There is no known antigen for this receptor. The sample holds no much larger clone one base away, and base qualities are not on file. The collaborating institutions used their own protocols to collect whole blood in K2EDTA tubes. For TCRbeta analysis, collaborators shipped samples in one of three forms: frozen whole blood, isolated PBMCs, or DNA extracted from either of those sample types. This sample was taken from a study of blood T cell repertoires in COVID-19 (dated by TCRdb to about 2020). As for the study more broadly: Collaborator samples came from the United States, Italy and Spain and covered acute and convalescent phases of COVID-19. The material from the prospective study consisted of cDNA or gDNA derived from T cells, B-cell-depleted T cells, or PBMCs. Subjects who had been exposed to COVID-19, were actively infected with it, or had recovered from it provided the deeply sampled blood TCRbeta repertoires that made up the dataset. The repertoires were released in a freely available public database intended as a resource for research on the immune response to SARS-CoV-2. Samples were obtained from the ongoing ImmuneRACE study (first 160 participants) and from about 1,300 subjects provided by 6 global collaborators. Nearly every sample came with metadata listing a de-identified subject ID, COVID-19 status, age in years and sex. Where HLA class I and class II types were available, the types were taken from metadata supplied by the sample provider, not from assay-based typing. The paper as a whole reports these results and caveats: How much clinical and demographic metadata was included differed by source and by participant, and the metadata was provided uncurated.

CDR1 is given as KGHSH and CDR2 as LQKENI, both from the germline V gene. The CDR3 contains 14 residues, cysteine and phenylalanine counted. Only CDR3 DNA is held: 42 bases, read in frame from base 1. V ends up 0 bases short and J 9 bases short, with an unmatched junction base count of 5. TCRbeta CDR3 regions were amplified from genomic DNA by means of the immunoSEQ Assay, a bias-controlled multiplex PCR. The source study handled its data this way. Nucleated cell counts per sample were estimated from amplification of reference gene primers within the assay. Sequence reads were collapsed and filtered to measure the absolute abundance of every unique TCRbeta CDR3 rearrangement. For each sample, productive Simpson clonality was calculated as the square root of Simpson's diversity index over productive rearrangements. The source is immuneACCESS, and TCRdb retained only in-frame sequences with V and J called. Part of the clones is not carried over; for the studies checked, unresolved V genes explain less than half of this, and the remainder is unexplained. V, J and clone size are taken as reported in that table, and D and trimming were inferred from the DNA itself. This sample has 390,000 or so clones in its table, and 75% to 90% of those were observed once. In total, the top ten clones hold more than 1.4% of the sample.

The receptor's source is a woman in her twenties or thirties with active or convalescent COVID-19. Sequenced material: peripheral blood. The rearranged segments are TRBV18 and TRBJ2-1, with 7 central nucleotides matching TRBD2. The CDR3 sequence is CASSPPGLDSEQFF. The nucleotides read TGTGCCAGCTCACCACCAGGACTAGACAGTGAGCAGTTCTTC.